Listed below are T cell receptor beta chains from one sample, sequenced in a study of T cell repertoires in cytomegalovirus infection. TCRdb re-called the reads with MiXCR, one entry per CDR3 protein. Of 510,000 or so distinct CDR3 sequences in the sample, 26% are singletons; the top ten hold about 13%. Specimen: PBMCs. These receptors all come from a human donor in good health (CMV status not recorded). Some clones in this sample may be carry-over from other donors' samples. CDR3s include the opening cysteine and the closing phenylalanine or tryptophan. D genes are given only for firm matches. Only part of the rows carry a size: once, few, many, or a class if the clone is expanded.

J: TRBJ2-2; V: TRBV6-4; size: NA; D: NA; length: 13; DNA: TGTGCCAGCAGTGACTCGTCCACCGGGGAGCTGTTTTTT; CDR3: CASSDSSTGELFF
J: TRBJ1-1; V: TRBV6-2/TRBV6-3; size: few; D: TRBD1; length: 12; DNA: TGTGCCAGCACGGACAGGGGCACTGAAGCTTTCTTT; CDR3: CASTDRGTEAFF
J: TRBJ1-2; V: TRBV20-1; size: NA; D: NA; length: 14; DNA: TGCAGTGCTAGAGATGGTCGACAGGTAGATGGCTACACCTTC; CDR3: CSARDGRQVDGYTF
J: TRBJ2-2; V: TRBV24-1; size: NA; D: NA; length: 16; DNA: TGTGCCACCAGTGATTTACGAGGCGCGAACACCGGGGAGCTGTTTTTT; CDR3: CATSDLRGANTGELFF
J: TRBJ2-1; V: TRBV7-2; size: many; D: TRBD2; length: 18; DNA: TGTGCCAGCAGCACGACCCGCACCAGCGGGAGGAGTTACAATGAGCAGTTCTTC; CDR3: CASSTTRTSGRSYNEQFF
J: TRBJ1-1; V: TRBV6-2/TRBV6-3; size: NA; D: NA; length: 16; DNA: TGTGCCAGCAGTTACGCCCAGGGCAAAGGGAACACTGAAGCTTTCTTT; CDR3: CASSYAQGKGNTEAFF
J: TRBJ1-1; V: TRBV6-4; size: NA; D: NA; length: 14; DNA: TGTGCCAGCAGTGTTACAGCCGCGAACACTGAAGCTTTCTTT; CDR3: CASSVTAANTEAFF
J: TRBJ2-1; V: TRBV2; size: few; D: NA; length: 14; DNA: TGTGCCAGCAGTGGGAGAGAGGGCCAAGGTGAGCAGTTCTTC; CDR3: CASSGREGQGEQFF
J: TRBJ2-1; V: TRBV19; size: NA; D: TRBD2; length: 15; DNA: TGTGCCAGCAGAAGCAGTGGGACTACTAACAATGAGCAGTTCTTC; CDR3: CASRSSGTTNNEQFF
J: TRBJ2-1; V: TRBV7-3; size: few; D: TRBD2; length: 15; DNA: TGTGCCAGCAGCCCCGACAGCGGGAGAGTGGATGAGCAGTTCTTC; CDR3: CASSPDSGRVDEQFF